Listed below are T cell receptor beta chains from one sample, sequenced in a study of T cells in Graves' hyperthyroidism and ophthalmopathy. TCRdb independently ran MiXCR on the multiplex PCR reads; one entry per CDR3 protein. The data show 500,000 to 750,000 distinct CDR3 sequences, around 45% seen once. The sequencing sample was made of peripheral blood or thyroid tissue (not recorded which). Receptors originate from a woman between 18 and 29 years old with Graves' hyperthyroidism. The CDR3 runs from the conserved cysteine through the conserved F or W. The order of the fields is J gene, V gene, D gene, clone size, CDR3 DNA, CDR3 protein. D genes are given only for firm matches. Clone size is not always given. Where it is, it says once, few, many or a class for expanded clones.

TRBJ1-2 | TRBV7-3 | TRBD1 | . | TGTGCCAGCAGCTTAACAGCCAGGACAGGGAATGGCTACACCTTC | CASSLTARTGNGYTF
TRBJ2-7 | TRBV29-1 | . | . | TGCAGCTTAGCCCCACCTCTGTACGAGCAGCACTTC | CSLAPPLYEQHF
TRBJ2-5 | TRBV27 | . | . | TGTGCCAGCAGTTCCTCAATGGAGACCCAGTACTTC | CASSSSMETQYF
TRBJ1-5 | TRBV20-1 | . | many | TGCAGTGCTAGAGGAGAGGGGGGTCAGCCCCAGCATTTT | CSARGEGGQPQHF
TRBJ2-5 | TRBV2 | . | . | TGTGCCAGCAGTGGAGCTCTAGGGTTGGAGACCCAGTACTTC | CASSGALGLETQYF
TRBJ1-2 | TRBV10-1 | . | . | TGCGCCAGCCGAACAGGGTCAAACTATGGCTACACCTTC | CASRTGSNYGYTF
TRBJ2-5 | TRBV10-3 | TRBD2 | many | TGTGCCATCACCCCCCCCGGGACTAAACAAGAGACCCAGTACTTC | CAITPPGTKQETQYF
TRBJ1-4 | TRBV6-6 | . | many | TGTGCCTCGGCGGGGTGGGAAGAAAAACTGTTTTTT | CASAGWEEKLFF
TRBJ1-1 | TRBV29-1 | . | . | TGCAGCTCACCGGGGGGTTCTTTCACTGAAGCTTTCTTT | CSSPGGSFTEAFF
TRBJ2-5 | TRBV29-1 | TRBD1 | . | TGCAGCGTTGAAGGCTCAAACCGACAGGGTAACTCGGAGACCCAGTACTTC | CSVEGSNRQGNSETQYF
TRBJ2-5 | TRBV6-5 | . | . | TGTGCCAGCAGTTACGGACGGGGGCAATGGGAGACCCAGTACTTC | CASSYGRGQWETQYF
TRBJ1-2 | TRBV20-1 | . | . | TGCAGTGCTAGGAAGGGGGGGGGAGACTATGGCTACACCTTC | CSARKGGGDYGYTF